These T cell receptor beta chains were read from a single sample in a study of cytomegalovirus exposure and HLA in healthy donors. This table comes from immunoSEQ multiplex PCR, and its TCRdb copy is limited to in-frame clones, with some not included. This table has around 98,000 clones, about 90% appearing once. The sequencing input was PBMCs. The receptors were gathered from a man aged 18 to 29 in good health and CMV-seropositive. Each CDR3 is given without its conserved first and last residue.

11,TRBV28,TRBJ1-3,ASSPPRGNTIY
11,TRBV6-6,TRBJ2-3,ASSYGTSMKGY
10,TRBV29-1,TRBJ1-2,SVETGVYGYT
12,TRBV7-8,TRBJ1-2,ASSYITGGYGYT
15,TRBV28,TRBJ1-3,ASSSPGQVNSGNTIY
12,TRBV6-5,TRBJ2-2,ASSRQGGTGELF
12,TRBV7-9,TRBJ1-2,ASSFGGQGYGYT
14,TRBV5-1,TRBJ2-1,ASSFKSGTTYNEQF
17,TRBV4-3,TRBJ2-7,ASSQTSRRTSYSSYEQY
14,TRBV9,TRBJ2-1,ASSVGSAPGYNEQF
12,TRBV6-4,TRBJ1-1,ASTASQGSTEAF
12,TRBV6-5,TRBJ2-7,ASRVLAGGDEQY
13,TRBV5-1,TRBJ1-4,ASSFLSGSGEKLF
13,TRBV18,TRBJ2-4,ASPRGTVTKNIQY
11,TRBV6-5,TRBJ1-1,ASRNRRNTEAF
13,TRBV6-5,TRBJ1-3,ASSITGSSGNTIY
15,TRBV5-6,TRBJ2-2,ASRLILGTENTGELF
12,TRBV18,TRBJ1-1,ASSPGGGWTEAF
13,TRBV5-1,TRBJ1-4,ASSLEGRANEKLF
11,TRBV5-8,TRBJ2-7,ASSLAGGPGQY
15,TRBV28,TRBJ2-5,ASSGNVDRGRGETQY
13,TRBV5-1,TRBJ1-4,ASSLRQGFGEKLF
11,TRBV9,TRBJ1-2,ASSSVGGRGYT
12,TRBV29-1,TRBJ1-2,SVFPGQGMGGYT
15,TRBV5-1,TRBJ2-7,ASSLGVLASGSYEQY
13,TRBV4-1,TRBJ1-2,ASSPGQGANYGYT
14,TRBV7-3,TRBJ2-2,ASKTAGRGIDGELF
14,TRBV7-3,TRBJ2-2,ASSLMGPSNTGELF
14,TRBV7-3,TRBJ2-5,ASSLNPAGEGETQY
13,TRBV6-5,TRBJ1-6,ASSYVREGNSPLH
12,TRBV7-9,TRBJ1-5,ASSLGQGNQPQH
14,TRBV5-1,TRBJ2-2,ASSERQGLDTGELF
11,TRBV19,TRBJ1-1,ASSGQGGPEAF
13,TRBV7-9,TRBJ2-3,ASSLQGTISDTQY
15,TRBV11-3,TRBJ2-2,ASSFSSGFANTGELF
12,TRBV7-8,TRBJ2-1,ASSLAIEAREQF
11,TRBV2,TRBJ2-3,ANAGGPSDTQY
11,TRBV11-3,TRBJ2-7,ASSELERYEQY
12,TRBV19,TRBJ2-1,ASSLGLAVNEQF
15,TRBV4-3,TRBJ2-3,ASSQAPVGASTDTQY
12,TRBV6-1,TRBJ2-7,ASSGGTVRYEQY
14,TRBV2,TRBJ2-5,ASSEALTRSQETQY
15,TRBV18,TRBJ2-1,ASSPVLGGAHYNEQF
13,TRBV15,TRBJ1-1,ATSRYGTGGTEAF
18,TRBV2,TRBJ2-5,ASSGGLAGGPRRSQETQY
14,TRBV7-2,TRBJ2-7,ASSPPGTSGEYEQY
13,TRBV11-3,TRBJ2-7,ASSSKAGQTYEQY
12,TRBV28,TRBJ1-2,ASSGGDPFYGYT
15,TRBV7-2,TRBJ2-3,ASSSRGSGNSPDTQY
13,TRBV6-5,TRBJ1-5,ASSLGTGRGQPQH
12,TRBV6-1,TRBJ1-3,ASSEAGGGNTIY